The TCR beta chain described here comes from a study of blood T cells in healthy people across ages. The CDR3 runs to 16 residues. Germline V gene sequence: CDR1 DFQATT, CDR2 SNEGSKA (reference sequence). Trimming stripped 0 bases from V and 4 bases from J, with 18 bases between. Findings and limits, study-wide: Comparison with aged donors showed that long-lived donors had more naive CD4+ cells and higher diversity. Unsorted PBMCs blocked a conclusive comparison of naive and antigen-experienced cells.

Turning to this clonotype: Its antigen remains unidentified.

Together with a sample-barcoded 5' primer, a J-beta primer mix was included in a second PCR lasting roughly 7 to 11 cycles. The template-switch adaptor was a 5' adaptor with 12 random nucleotides. It tagged each cDNA molecule. One entry per CDR3 protein results from TCRdb running MiXCR on the 5' RACE reads. The profile shows 1.5 million to 2 million distinct CDR3 sequences, around 48% of them singletons. The V gene is TRBV20-1, the J gene TRBJ1-1, with D possibly matching TRBD1 (5 bases). The source material was blood. The sequence was obtained from a woman in her forties in good health. The CDR3 is CSARDPAQGVGTEAFF. The CDR3 coding sequence is TGCAGTGCTAGAGATCCTGCCCAAGGGGTCGGCACTGAAGCTTTCTTT.